This T cell receptor (beta chain) emerged from a study of control samples from healthy donors and cancer patients. The CDR3 is made up of 13 amino acids. Trimming stripped 6 bases from V and 8 bases from J, with 14 bases between. Germline CDR1 is MNHEY and CDR2 is SVGAGI. Measured with immunoSEQ multiplex PCR; TCRdb has only the in-frame clones, and not every one. The sample includes 80,000 to 100,000 clones, around 90% of them seen just once. The TCR comes from a man between 25 and 39 years old in good health. The specimen was blood. The rearrangement uses TRBV6-5 and TRBJ2-1; D perhaps matches TRBD2 (5 bases). In DNA, the CDR3 is TGTGCCAGCAGCCTTTTACTAGGCGATGAGCAGTTCTTC. Translating it yields CASSLLLGDEQFF.